This entry describes one T cell receptor beta chain. The sample belongs to a study of CD8 T cells in Susac syndrome. Random-hexamer reverse transcription was applied to about 0.5 to 1 ug RNA. TCRdb recomputed calls from the immunoSEQ multiplex PCR reads with MiXCR, one row per CDR3 protein. The sample includes about 200,000 distinct CDR3 sequences, about 94% of them seen just once. Germline V gene data show CDR1 as MNHNS and CDR2 as SASEGT. The V and J ends lost 6 bases and 9 bases, in that order; junction bases with no gene match: 13. This CDR3 region has 16 residues. This clonotype was sampled from a human donor in good health. The V gene is TRBV6-1, the J gene TRBJ2-1; TRBD2 agrees at 11 bases. Specimen: CD4+ T cells from PBMCs. The CDR3 DNA is TGTGCCAGCAGCCTCGGGCCGGGACTAGCGGCCAGTGAGCAGTTCTTC. It yields the protein CASSLGPGLAASEQFF.